The 21 T cell receptor beta chains below were found in one sample sequenced in a study of CD8 T cells in ankylosing spondylitis. These receptors' targets are unknown. In TCRdb, the 5' RACE reads were re-called with MiXCR into one record per CDR3 protein. The sample includes 450,000 or so distinct CDR3 sequences, roughly 26% seen only once; the top ten take 0.75% to 0.9%. Study-level results: Seemingly characteristic of ankylosing spondylitis blood was a TCR beta motif consisting of under ten highly homologous variants.

Sequencing was done on a sample of blood, either unsorted or a sorted T cell fraction (not recorded which). These receptors came from a male donor with ankylosing spondylitis.

This clonotype was picked up a small number of times. The gene calls are TRBV5-1 and TRBJ2-7; 12 nucleotides line up with TRBD2. The CDR3 runs to 14 residues. The V gene's germline CDR1 is SGHRS and CDR2 YFSETQ. V was pared by 5 bases and J by 7 bases, with 7 bases of the junction left unmatched. The CDR3 here is CASSLTSGSWEQYF. CDR3 coding DNA: TGCGCCAGCAGTTTGACTAGCGGGAGCTGGGAGCAGTACTTC.

This clonotype was seen a few times. This sequence joins TRBV11-2 and TRBJ2-1, with 13 positions matching TRBD2. With V trimmed by 5 bases and J by 10 bases, 8 bases remained unmatched. CDR3 length: 15 residues. Germline V gene data show CDR1 as SGHAT and CDR2 as FQNNGV. The CDR3 coding sequence is TGTGCCAGCAGCCCAGGGACTAGCGGGATTGGGGAGCAGTTCTTC. Protein sequence: CASSPGTSGIGEQFF.

The chain has TRBV14 and TRBJ2-1, with TRBD2 identical over 8 bases. Per germline, CDR1 SGHDN and CDR2 FVKESK. With V trimmed by 4 bases and J by 7 bases, 9 bases remained unmatched. The CDR3 loop spans 15 amino acids. The CDR3 DNA sequence: TGTGCCAGCAGCCGTATAGCGGGATTCGTTAATGAGCAGTTCTTC. It codes for CASSRIAGFVNEQFF.

The genes are TRBV5-1 and TRBJ2-2; D is unresolved. Germline V gene data show CDR1 as SGHRS and CDR2 as YFSETQ. CDR3 length: 15 amino acids. Between the trimmed V and J ends, which lost 5 bases and 3 bases, there was a span of 14 bases. CDR3 protein: CASSLESADTGELFF. The CDR3 bases are TGCGCCAGCAGTCTTGAATCGGCAGACACCGGGGAGCTGTTTTTT.

This clonotype was picked up a small number of times. This sequence joins TRBV5-1 and TRBJ2-2, with D possibly matching TRBD2 (5 bases). V lost 1 base and J 4 bases, leaving 8 bases between the germline ends. The CDR3 has 14 residues. Per germline, CDR1 SGHRS and CDR2 YFSETQ. The CDR3 nucleotides are TGCGCCAGCAGCTTGCGAAGCGGCACCGGGGAGCTGTTTTTT. This encodes CASSLRSGTGELFF.

The chain uses TRBV11-1 and TRBJ2-3; D ambiguous. The CDR3 has 14 amino acids. Per germline, CDR1 SGHAT and CDR2 FQDESV (reference sequence). V shed 2 bases and J shed 4 bases, with 10 bases lying between them. The CDR3 DNA reads TGTGCCAGCAGCTTAAGGGCCCTCCCAGATACGCAGTATTTT. It encodes CASSLRALPDTQYF.

The chain has TRBV5-1 and TRBJ2-7; 13 bases line up with TRBD2. The CDR3 runs to 15 residues. Per germline, CDR1 SGHRS and CDR2 YFSETQ. Trimming cost V 3 bases and J 3 bases; bases outside gene matches: 3. CDR3 protein: CASSSGTSGIYEQYF. CDR3 DNA sequence: TGCGCCAGCAGCTCCGGGACTAGCGGGATCTACGAGCAGTACTTC. The whole variable domain, remainder taken from reference TRBV5-1 and TRBJ2-7, is KAGVTQTPRYLIKTRGQQVTLSCSPISGHRSVSWYQQTPGQGLQFLFEYFSETQRNKGNFPGRFSGRQFSNSRSEMNVSTLELGDSALYLCASSSGTSGIYEQYFGPGTRLTVT.

The rearrangement links TRBV6-1 to TRBJ2-2; a possible D gene is TRBD2 (6 bases). Trimming removed 6 bases at V and 1 base at J, with 15 bases between. The CDR3 consists of 16 residues. Germline V CDR1 and CDR2: MNHNS, SASEGT. The CDR3 DNA sequence: TGTGCCAGCAGCGAGTCAGGAGGGATGAACACCGGGGAGCTGTTTTTT. It is translated as CASSESGGMNTGELFF.

This clonotype was detected a few times. The V gene is TRBV24-1, the J gene TRBJ2-3; no definite D call. Trimming took 3 bases from V and 2 from J, leaving 8 bases between them. Germline loops: CDR1 KGHDR, CDR2 SFDVKD. The CDR3 totals 14 residues. CDR3 sequence (DNA): TGTGCCACCAGTGATCGGGTCTACACAGATACGCAGTATTTT. Its protein product is CATSDRVYTDTQYF.

This clonotype has just a few counts. The chain recombines TRBV5-1 with TRBJ2-3, with a tentative D call TRBD2 (5 bases). The germline V gene has CDR1 SGHRS and CDR2 YFSETQ. CDR3 size: 17 residues. V was shortened by 5 bases and J by 1 base, with 20 bases between the two germline ends. The DNA for the CDR3 is TGCGCCAGCAGACCTGACCCTCGGCGGCGGGGCACAGATACGCAGTATTTT. Protein sequence: CASRPDPRRRGTDTQYF.

In regard to this clonotype: Relative to the germline gene, one junction end is altered; a read error may explain this. CDR3 bases: TGCGCCAGCAGCCCGCGGACGGACTCCAACGAGCAGTACTTC. It translates to CASSPRTDSNEQYF. The chain recombines TRBV5-1 with TRBJ2-7; the D gene is possibly TRBD2 (5 bases). In germline, CDR1 is SGHRS, CDR2 YFSETQ. This CDR3 has 14 amino acids.

This clonotype was picked up many times. The chain has TRBV20-1 and TRBJ1-1; D is undetermined. Trimming removed 2 bases from V and 8 bases from J, with 18 bases in between. This CDR3 region has 14 residues. In germline, CDR1 is DFQATT, CDR2 SNEGSKA (reference sequence). DNA for the CDR3: TGCAGTGCTAGACCCCTCGGCCCTGGGTCGGAAGCTTTCTTT. It encodes CSARPLGPGSEAFF.

The genes are TRBV20-1 and TRBJ2-7; D is ambiguous. The CDR3 consists of 14 residues. CDR1 and CDR2 (germline): DFQATT, SNEGSKA (reference sequence). Trimming took off 3 bases at V and 4 bases at J, with 16 bases between the two ends. DNA of the CDR3: TGCAGTGCTAGGCTAGACTGGGATCCTTACGAGCAGTACTTC. Translating it yields CSARLDWDPYEQYF.

This clonotype was detected a few times. This rearrangement joins TRBV6-6 to TRBJ2-7; TRBD1 might be the D (6 bases). Trimming shortened V by 2 bases and J by 3 bases, and 8 bases separated the two germline ends. In germline, CDR1 is MNHNY, CDR2 SVGAGI (reference sequence). There are 13 residues in the CDR3. The CDR3 region has the DNA TGTGCCAGCAGTTACAGGGGACACTACGAGCAGTACTTC. Translation: CASSYRGHYEQYF.

The V gene is TRBV19, the J gene TRBJ1-2; no clear D gene. Per the germline V gene, CDR1 is LNHDA and CDR2 is SQIVND (reference sequence). The CDR3 length is 14 residues. V was clipped by 7 bases and J by 2 bases, with 14 bases between them. The CDR3 DNA reads TGTGCCAGTACCGCTCGGATTGAGAACTATGGCTACACCTTC. Protein: CASTARIENYGYTF.

The chain couples TRBV9 to TRBJ2-1, with TRBD2 matching over 7 bases. The CDR3 has 15 residues. The germline gives CDR1 SGDLS, CDR2 YYNGEE. V was pared by 2 bases and J by 8 bases, with 10 bases of the junction left unmatched. Written as DNA, the CDR3 is TGTGCCAGCAGCGTTGGAGGGAGGGCCGGCTATGAGCAGTTCTTC. Its protein product is CASSVGGRAGYEQFF.

This clonotype appeared a few times. V usage is TRBV20-1 and J usage is TRBJ1-1, with 8 bases that match TRBD1. V dropped 3 bases and J dropped 1; count of bases not matched to a gene: 4. CDR1 and CDR2 from the germline V gene are DFQATT and SNEGSKA (reference sequence). This CDR3 is 14 amino acids long. The DNA for the CDR3 is TGCAGTGCTAGGCGACAGGGGCAGAACACTGAAGCTTTCTTT. Protein sequence: CSARRQGQNTEAFF.

V gene TRBV20-1 combines with J gene TRBJ2-1; D is undetermined. Deletions cut 6 bases from V and 2 bases from J, with 11 bases between. Germline V CDR1 and CDR2: DFQATT, SNEGSKA (reference sequence). CDR3 length: 13 residues. CDR3 in DNA: TGCAGTGCGCTTTGGTGGCCCTACAATGAGCAGTTCTTC. Translating it yields CSALWWPYNEQFF.

The chain combines TRBV28 with TRBJ2-5; the D call may be TRBD1 or TRBD2 (6 bases each). Trimming took 2 bases from V and 4 from J, leaving 8 bases between them. CDR3 length: 13 residues. Germline CDR1 and CDR2: MDHEN and SYDVKM. The CDR3 here is CASSLPGAETQYF. The CDR3 DNA is TGTGCCAGCAGTTTACCGGGGGCAGAGACCCAGTACTTC.

The rearrangement uses TRBV5-1 and TRBJ1-4; D may be TRBD1 (5 bases). The CDR3 has 15 amino acids. The germline V and J ends were trimmed by 4 bases and 6 bases, with 16 bases remaining between them. Germline-derived CDR1 and CDR2 are SGHRS and YFSETQ. The CDR3 reads CASSPFGREDEKLFF. As DNA, the CDR3 is TGCGCCAGCAGCCCTTTCGGCAGGGAGGATGAAAAACTGTTTTTT. Together with reference TRBV5-1 and TRBJ1-4, the CDR3 gives the full variable domain: KAGVTQTPRYLIKTRGQQVTLSCSPISGHRSVSWYQQTPGQGLQFLFEYFSETQRNKGNFPGRFSGRQFSNSRSEMNVSTLELGDSALYLCASSPFGREDEKLFFGSGTQLSVL.

The chain carries TRBV5-1 and TRBJ2-2; 8 bases map to TRBD2. The V segment lost 0 bases and the J segment 6 bases; nucleotides outside the gene matches: 4. This CDR3 comprises 15 residues. CDR1 is SGHRS and CDR2 is YFSETQ in the germline V gene. The CDR3 DNA is TGCGCCAGCAGCTTGGCCGCTAGCGGGCCCGGGGAGCTGTTTTTT. This codes for CASSLAASGPGELFF. Together with reference TRBV5-1 and TRBJ2-2, the CDR3 gives the full variable domain: KAGVTQTPRYLIKTRGQQVTLSCSPISGHRSVSWYQQTPGQGLQFLFEYFSETQRNKGNFPGRFSGRQFSNSRSEMNVSTLELGDSALYLCASSLAASGPGELFFGEGSRLTVL.